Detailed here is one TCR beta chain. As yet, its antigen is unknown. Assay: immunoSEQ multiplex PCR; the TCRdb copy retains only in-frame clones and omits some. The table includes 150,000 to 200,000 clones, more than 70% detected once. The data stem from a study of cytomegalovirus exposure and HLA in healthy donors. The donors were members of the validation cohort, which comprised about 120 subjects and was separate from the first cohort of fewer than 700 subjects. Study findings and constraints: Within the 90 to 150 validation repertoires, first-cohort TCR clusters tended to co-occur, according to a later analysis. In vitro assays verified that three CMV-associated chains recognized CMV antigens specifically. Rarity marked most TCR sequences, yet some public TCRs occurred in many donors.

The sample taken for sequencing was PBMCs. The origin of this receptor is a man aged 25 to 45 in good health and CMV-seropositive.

DNA for the CDR3: TGTGCCAGCTCACCTTGGTCCGGGACAGGGGGTGAGCAGTTCTTC. This translates into CASSPWSGTGGEQFF. The chain carries TRBV18 and TRBJ2-1, with 11 bases matching TRBD1. The trim removed 3 bases at V and 9 bases at J, leaving 7 bases unmatched. The CDR3 spans 15 residues. Germline V lookup: CDR1 KGHSH, CDR2 LQKENI.